This T cell receptor (beta chain) was sequenced during a study of beta chain features in type 1 diabetes. Whole-study results and caveats: VDJ junctions in type 1 diabetes patients carried more deletions and fewer insertions.

CD45RO/CCR7/CD25/CD127/CD95/CD27 sorting isolated CD4+ naive, central memory, regulatory and stem cell-like memory cells. About this clone itself: Its target is unknown.

What was sequenced were expressed TCRB transcripts, since all of the isolated RNA had been reverse transcribed. Profiled with immunoSEQ multiplex PCR; TCRdb holds only in-frame clones, not every one. This table has fewer than 150,000 clones, 6.9% appearing once. The V and J ends lost 1 base and 4 bases, in that order; junction bases with no gene match: 9. Looked up from germline, CDR1 is SGHAT and CDR2 is FQNNGV. This CDR3 region has 16 residues. The V gene is TRBV11-2, the J gene TRBJ1-1; 7 nucleotides match TRBD1. The sequence came from a woman in her twenties or thirties in good health. The sequencing input was central memory CD4+ T cells from blood. CDR3 amino acids: CASSLGDRASVTEAFF. CDR3 coding DNA: TGTGCCAGCAGCTTAGGTGACAGGGCATCGGTCACTGAAGCTTTCTTT.